The sample holds many counts of the clone carrying this T cell receptor beta chain. Its target is not known. These data originate in a study of molecular identifiers for immune sequencing clone quantification. General observations from the study: It was shown that clones above 20 RNA copies held over 98% of effector molecules, but under 1% in naive cells.

The CDR3 has 15 residues. Per the germline V gene, CDR1 is LGHNA and CDR2 is YSLEER. Trimming took 1 base from V and 4 from J, leaving 13 bases between them. Construction of naive CD8 libraries employed about 17,000 to 1,100,000 sorted cells together with 10%, 30% or 50% RNA. One entry per CDR3 protein, called by TCRdb with MiXCR from the PCR reads. Of under 600,000 distinct CDR3 sequences in the sample, 20% to 25% were seen once. What was sequenced was naive CD8+ T cells from blood, with Jurkat cell RNA spiked in. Subset denoted: FACS-sorted CD8+CD4-CCR7+CD45RA+ naive T cells. This sequence joins TRBV4-3 and TRBJ1-1; D call uncertain. The TCR comes from a human donor in good health. Some libraries in this study had Jurkat cell RNA spiked in. The CDR3 sequence is CASSQGSGWLTEAFF. Written as DNA, the CDR3 is TGCGCCAGCAGCCAAGGGTCTGGTTGGCTCACTGAAGCTTTCTTT.